The TCR beta chain described here comes from a study of graft-versus-host responses after intestinal transplantation. Germline values: CDR1 MGHRA, CDR2 YSYEKL. V lost 0 bases, J lost 9 bases, and 12 bases stayed unmatched. This CDR3 spans 17 amino acids. Using immunoSEQ multiplex PCR, the repertoire was profiled, and TCRdb retains in-frame clones only, with some absent. The data contain about 130,000 clones, just over 90% of them singletons. A word on this clone: What it recognizes is unknown.

This rearrangement joins TRBV4-1 to TRBJ2-1; 9 bases align to TRBD2. The sequencing here drew on unstimulated CD4+ T cells sorted from spleen or lymph node cells, taken before intestinal transplant. This receptor was identified in a human donor who received an intestinal transplant. CDR3 residues: CASSQEGGGGGLGEQFF. The CDR3 DNA is TGCGCCAGCAGCCAAGAAGGGGGCGGGGGGGGACTAGGTGAGCAGTTCTTC.